Sequencing of this T cell receptor (beta chain) was carried out in a study of blood T cell repertoires in COVID-19. The CDR3 has 12 amino acids. Trimming pared 2 bases from V and 6 bases from J, leaving 5 bases between. In germline, CDR1 is MDHEN, CDR2 SYDVKM. Sequencing used immunoSEQ multiplex PCR; TCRdb keeps in-frame clones, though not all of them. The data contain roughly 380,000 clones, around nine tenths of them singletons. The rearrangement uses TRBV28 and TRBJ2-1; no clear D. This sequence originates from a woman in her twenties or thirties who had been exposed to COVID-19. Sequencing input: PBMCs or T cells enriched from blood (not recorded which). The CDR3 bases are TGTGCCAGCAGTTTACTTCGCAATGAGCAGTTCTTC. It is translated as CASSLLRNEQFF.